The 15 T cell receptor beta chains presented below share a single source sample, sequenced in a study of T cell responses to AZD1222 COVID-19 vaccine. TCRdb keeps only in-frame clones here, not all; method: immunoSEQ multiplex PCR. This table holds roughly 140,000 clones, around nine tenths found once. The specimen comprised peripheral blood, sampled on day 0 of AZD1222 vaccination. Receptor source: an adult in good health.

The chain uses TRBV4-1 and TRBJ1-1; unclear D gene. This CDR3 comprises 14 residues. Looked up from germline, CDR1 is MGHRA and CDR2 is YSYEKL. Between the trimmed V and J ends, which lost 8 bases and 1 base, there was a span of 14 bases. Written as DNA, the CDR3 is TGCGCCAGCCTTCCTAAGCCTAGGAACACTGAAGCTTTCTTT. Its protein is CASLPKPRNTEAFF.

Points on this clone: Other nucleotide sequences from this sample produce the same CDR3. The chain couples TRBV6-5 to TRBJ1-1; perhaps TRBD1 as D (5 bases). In germline, CDR1 is MNHEY, CDR2 SVGAGI. V lost 1 base, J lost 0 bases, and 9 bases lay in between. The CDR3 extends over 15 amino acids. DNA of the CDR3: TGTGCCAGCAGTTACTTGGGACGGTTGAACACTGAAGCTTTCTTT. As protein: CASSYLGRLNTEAFF.

The rearrangement joins TRBV9 to TRBJ1-1; 9 bases match TRBD1. This CDR3 spans 16 amino acids. The J segment lost 1 base and the V segment lost 3 bases, leaving 7 bases of the junction unmatched. The germline V gene encodes CDR1 SGDLS and CDR2 YYNGEE. CDR3 DNA: TGTGCCAGCAGCGCAGGACAGGGGATTGGGAACACTGAAGCTTTCTTT. Encoded protein: CASSAGQGIGNTEAFF.

The chain joins TRBV19 to TRBJ1-6, with a weak D call TRBD1 (6 bases). Per germline, CDR1 LNHDA and CDR2 SQIVND (reference sequence). The CDR3 has 21 residues. The V gene lost 3 bases and the J gene lost 0 bases, with 24 bases spanning the gap. The CDR3 DNA sequence: TGTGCCAGTAGTATTCGAAGAGGAGGAGGGACACAGAGCTCCTATAATTCACCCCTCCACTTT. Encoded protein: CASSIRRGGGTQSSYNSPLHF.

The gene calls are TRBV5-1 and TRBJ1-2; 7 bases are shared with TRBD1. CDR3 size: 13 residues. Germline values: CDR1 SGHRS, CDR2 YFSETQ. With V trimmed by 4 bases and J by 8 bases, 8 bases remained unmatched. The chain's CDR3 is CASSGTGDGGYTF. The CDR3 DNA is TGCGCCAGCAGCGGAACAGGGGATGGCGGCTACACCTTC.

The CDR3 region has the DNA TGTGCCAGCAGCTTAGGTCACAAACTTAATGAAAAACTGTTTTTT. As protein: CASSLGHKLNEKLFF. The chain employs TRBV7-8 and TRBJ1-4; D unresolved. Germline V lookup: CDR1 SGHVS, CDR2 FQNEAQ. Deletions cut 1 base from V and 4 bases from J, with 10 bases between. CDR3 size: 15 residues.

The CDR3 nucleotides are TGTGCCAGCAGCTTCCCCAGGGAAACTGAAGCTTTCTTT. It encodes CASSFPRETEAFF. The V gene is TRBV5-4, the J gene TRBJ1-1, with a possible D match to TRBD1 (5 bases). CDR1 is SGHNT, CDR2 YYREEE, per germline (reference sequence). Between the trimmed V and J ends, which lost 2 bases and 5 bases, there was a span of 10 bases. The length of the CDR3 is 13 residues.

V is TRBV7-2 and J is TRBJ2-5; 7 positions match TRBD1. V trimming: 5 bases; J trimming: 3 bases; junction bases outside the gene matches: 3. The CDR3 has 13 residues. Germline V gene lookup returns CDR1 SGHTA and CDR2 FQGNSA. The CDR3 bases are TGTGCCAGCAGCCGGGACAGCGAAGAGACCCAGTACTTC. Protein sequence: CASSRDSEETQYF. Based on the CDR3 plus reference TRBV7-2 and TRBJ2-5, the full variable domain is GAGVSQSPSNKVTEKGKDVELRCDPISGHTALYWYRQSLGQGLEFLIYFQGNSAPDKSGLPSDRFSAERTGGSVSTLTIQRTQQEDSAVYLCASSRDSEETQYFGPGTRLLVL.

The chain carries TRBV18 and TRBJ1-1; D may be TRBD1 (6 bases). V lost 3 bases and J 4 bases, leaving 12 bases between the germline ends. The CDR3 is made up of 14 amino acids. Germline V lookup: CDR1 KGHSH, CDR2 LQKENI. This CDR3 is CASSPYEGGTEAFF. The CDR3 DNA reads as TGTGCCAGCTCACCTTACGAGGGGGGCACTGAAGCTTTCTTT.

On this clone: A read error may account for a junction end that differs from germline. This chain connects TRBV24-1 to TRBJ1-1; D gene ambiguous. Germline CDR1 is KGHDR and CDR2 is SFDVKD. The CDR3 extends over 11 amino acids. This chain's CDR3 is CATSDGRQLIF. CDR3 bases: TGTGCCACCAGTGATGGGCGGCAGTTAATTTTT.

This clone has just a few counts. This chain connects TRBV15 to TRBJ2-7, with D tentatively TRBD1 (6 bases). The CDR3 consists of 14 residues. Germline V gene lookup returns CDR1 LNHNV and CDR2 YYDKDF (reference sequence). V lost 5 bases to trimming and J lost 0 bases, with 11 bases between them. This CDR3 reads CATSGQKASYEQYF. The CDR3 DNA reads as TGTGCCACCAGCGGACAGAAAGCCTCCTACGAGCAGTACTTC.

The rearrangement links TRBV28 to TRBJ1-2; maybe TRBD1 (6 bases). The CDR3 loop spans 14 amino acids. Germline V gene sequence: CDR1 MDHEN, CDR2 SYDVKM. Trimming took 6 bases from V and 2 from J, leaving 13 bases between them. The CDR3 sequence: CASSYRDTNYGYTF. CDR3 DNA: TGTGCCAGCAGCTACCGGGACACCAACTATGGCTACACCTTC.

The J gene is TRBJ2-3, the V gene TRBV14; D possibly uses TRBD1 or TRBD2 (5 bases each). The CDR3 runs to 17 residues. V gave up 4 bases and J gave up 2 bases, with 19 bases separating them. Germline-derived CDR1 and CDR2 are SGHDN and FVKESK. Written as DNA, the CDR3 is TGTGCCAGCAGCCCGGGACGACATACACCGGCCACAGATACGCAGTATTTT. It codes for CASSPGRHTPATDTQYF.

The rearrangement joins TRBV7-9 to TRBJ1-2; 7 bases align to TRBD1. Germline loops: CDR1 SEHNR, CDR2 FQNEAQ (reference sequence). CDR3 length: 15 residues. Germline trimming cut 5 bases from V and 4 bases from J; bases unmatched to any gene: 10. CDR3 in amino acids: CASSHTGELFYGYTF. CDR3 nucleotide sequence: TGTGCCAGCAGCCACACAGGGGAACTATTCTATGGCTACACCTTC.

The chain joins TRBV6-5 to TRBJ1-2; D might be TRBD1 (6 bases). Germline values: CDR1 MNHEY, CDR2 SVGAGI. V lost 11 bases and J 4 bases, leaving 11 bases between the germline ends. The CDR3 contains 11 residues. CDR3 in amino acids: CAVGGFYGYTF. The DNA of the CDR3 is TGTGCCGTAGGGGGGTTCTATGGCTACACCTTC.